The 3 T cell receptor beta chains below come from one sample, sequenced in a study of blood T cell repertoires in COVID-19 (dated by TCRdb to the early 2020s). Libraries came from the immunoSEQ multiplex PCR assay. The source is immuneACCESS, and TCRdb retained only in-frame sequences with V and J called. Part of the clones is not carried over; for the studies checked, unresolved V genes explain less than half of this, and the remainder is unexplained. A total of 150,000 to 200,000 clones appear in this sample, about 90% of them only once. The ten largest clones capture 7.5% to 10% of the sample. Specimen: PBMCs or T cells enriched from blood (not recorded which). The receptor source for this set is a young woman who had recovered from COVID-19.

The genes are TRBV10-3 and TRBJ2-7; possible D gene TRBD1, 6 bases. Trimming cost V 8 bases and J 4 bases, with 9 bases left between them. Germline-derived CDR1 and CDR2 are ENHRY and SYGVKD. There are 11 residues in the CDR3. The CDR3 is CAIATGYEQYF. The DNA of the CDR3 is TGTGCCATCGCCACAGGGTACGAGCAGTACTTC.

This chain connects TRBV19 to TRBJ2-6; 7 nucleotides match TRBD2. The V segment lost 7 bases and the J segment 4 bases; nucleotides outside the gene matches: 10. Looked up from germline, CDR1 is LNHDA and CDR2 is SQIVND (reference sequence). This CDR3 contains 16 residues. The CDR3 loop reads CASTVWGGSGANVLTF. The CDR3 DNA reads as TGTGCCAGTACCGTATGGGGGGGTTCCGGGGCCAACGTCCTGACTTTC. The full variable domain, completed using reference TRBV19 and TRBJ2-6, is DGGITQSPKYLFRKEGQNVTLSCEQNLNHDAMYWYRQDPGQGLRLIYYSQIVNDFQKGDIAEGYSVSREKKESFPLTVTSAQKNPTAFYLCASTVWGGSGANVLTFGAGSRLTVL.

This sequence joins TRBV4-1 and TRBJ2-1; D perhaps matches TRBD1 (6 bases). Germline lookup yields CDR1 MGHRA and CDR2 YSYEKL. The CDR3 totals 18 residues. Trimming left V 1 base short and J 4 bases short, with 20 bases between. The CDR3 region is CASSQGGRGRMTYNEQFF. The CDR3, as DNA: TGCGCCAGCAGCCAAGGTGGCAGGGGAAGAATGACTTACAATGAGCAGTTCTTC.